The 17 T cell receptor beta chains presented below share a single source sample, sequenced in a study of blood T cells in healthy people across ages. Together with a sample-barcoded 5' primer, a J-beta primer mix was included in a second PCR lasting roughly 6 to 12 cycles. In TCRdb, the 5' RACE reads were re-called with MiXCR into one record per CDR3 protein. Here the sample spans some 1,500,000 distinct CDR3 sequences, roughly two fifths being singletons. Sequencing used blood. These receptors all stem from a woman aged 18-29 years in good health.

This clonotype was seen a handful of times. The V and J genes are TRBV7-2 and TRBJ2-1, with TRBD1 matching over 10 bases. Germline CDR1 and CDR2: SGHTA and FQGNSA. CDR3 length: 20 residues. With 2 bases clipped from V and 0 bases from J, the junction kept 13 bases outside the gene matches. The CDR3 DNA is TGTGCCAGCAGCTTACCCCCGGGACAGGGGCCCTCGAGCTCCTACAATGAGCAGTTCTTC. It is translated as CASSLPPGQGPSSSYNEQFF.

Regarding this clonotype: Compared with germline, one end of the junction differs, possibly owing to a read error. The V and J genes are TRBV30 and TRBJ2-4; 8 nucleotides agree with TRBD1. CDR3 length equals 17 residues. Germline V CDR1 and CDR2: GTSNPN, SVGIG (reference sequence). The CDR3: CAWGVGALRDRRYEQYF. The CDR3 coding sequence is TGTGCCTGGGGTGTCGGAGCCCTCCGGGACAGGCGATATGAGCAGTACTTC.

The chain uses TRBV4-3 and TRBJ1-1; D is perhaps TRBD1 (5 bases). The CDR3 has 17 residues. CDR1 LGHNA and CDR2 YSLEER come from the germline V gene. The V and J ends lost 1 base and 0 bases respectively, with 15 bases between them. DNA of the CDR3: TGCGCCAGCAGCCAAGGCTATGGGTGGGACGTGAACACTGAAGCTTTCTTT. Residues: CASSQGYGWDVNTEAFF.

The chain has TRBV20-1 and TRBJ2-3, with a possible D match to TRBD2 (6 bases). This CDR3 comprises 11 residues. The V gene's germline CDR1 is DFQATT and CDR2 SNEGSKA (reference sequence). Trimming took off 7 bases at V and 3 bases at J, with 8 bases between the two ends. CDR3 sequence: CSGGETDTQYF. Written as DNA, the CDR3 is TGCAGTGGGGGGGAGACAGATACGCAGTATTTT.

This sequence joins TRBV27 and TRBJ2-1, with 7 bases fitting TRBD2. Germline V lookup: CDR1 MNHEY, CDR2 SMNVEV (reference sequence). V lost 3 bases, J lost 4 bases, and 6 bases stayed unmatched. There are 15 residues in the CDR3. CDR3 sequence: CASSLISGLYNEQFF. In nucleotides, the CDR3 is TGTGCCAGCAGTTTGATTAGCGGGCTATACAATGAGCAGTTCTTC.

This clonotype was observed at least ten times. The chain is built from TRBV7-2 and TRBJ1-2; the D is unclear. This CDR3 spans 14 amino acids. The germline V gene encodes CDR1 SGHTA and CDR2 FQGNSA. Trimming took 1 base from V and 0 from J, leaving 6 bases between them. CDR3 DNA sequence: TGTGCCAGCAGCTTAGAGGGATCTAACTATGGCTACACCTTC. This sequence encodes CASSLEGSNYGYTF.

A few counts support this clonotype. The chain couples TRBV28 to TRBJ2-7; TRBD2 aligns across 9 bases. J gave up 0 bases and V 7 bases, and 7 bases lay outside the gene matches. Looked up from germline, CDR1 is MDHEN and CDR2 is SYDVKM. This CDR3 is built from 15 residues. CDR3 in amino acids: CASTASGMGSYEQYF. The CDR3 DNA follows: TGTGCCAGCACCGCTAGCGGGATGGGCTCCTACGAGCAGTACTTC.

The gene calls are TRBV5-1 and TRBJ2-3; D not certain. The CDR3 spans 15 residues. Germline-derived CDR1 and CDR2 are SGHRS and YFSETQ. V was shortened by 2 bases and J by 3 bases, with 13 bases between the two germline ends. The CDR3 here is CASSFKGSTTDTQYF. CDR3 bases: TGCGCCAGCAGCTTTAAAGGGTCTACGACAGATACGCAGTATTTT.

This clonotype was counted only a few times. The chain employs TRBV6-5 and TRBJ1-2; weak D call: TRBD1 (6 bases). Germline V gene sequence: CDR1 MNHEY, CDR2 SVGAGI. CDR3 length: 12 residues. Trimming took 5 bases from V and 7 from J, leaving 11 bases between them. The CDR3 loop reads CASSEQGAGYTF. The CDR3, as DNA: TGTGCCAGCAGTGAACAGGGTGCTGGCTACACCTTC.

The rearrangement joins TRBV20-1 to TRBJ1-3, with no clear D. This CDR3 is built from 16 residues. V was clipped by 2 bases and J by 0 bases, with 14 bases between them. The germline V gene encodes CDR1 DFQATT and CDR2 SNEGSKA (reference sequence). CDR3 sequence (DNA): TGCAGTGCTAGAAGGGCAGGAACGAGCTCTGGAAACACCATATATTTT. Its protein product is CSARRAGTSSGNTIYF.

This chain joins TRBV28 and TRBJ2-2; 9 nucleotides match TRBD2. Germline CDR1 reads MDHEN; CDR2 reads SYDVKM. This CDR3 is 15 amino acids long. V lost 3 bases to trimming and J lost 7 bases; unmatched junction nucleotides: 6. The CDR3 protein is CASSFVAGAGGELFF. Here the CDR3 DNA reads TGTGCCAGCAGTTTCGTAGCGGGAGCCGGCGGGGAGCTGTTTTTT.

The genes are TRBV10-3 and TRBJ1-2; 8 bases map to TRBD1. The J segment lost 8 bases and the V segment lost 4 bases, leaving 9 bases of the junction unmatched. The CDR3 contains 14 residues. From germline, CDR1 is ENHRY and CDR2 SYGVKD. Written as DNA, the CDR3 is TGTGCCATCAGTGGACAGGGGACCTCGGGGGGCTACACCTTC. Translation gives CAISGQGTSGGYTF.

J is TRBJ2-1 and V is TRBV20-1; 9 bases map to TRBD2. The CDR3 loop spans 14 amino acids. Germline V gives CDR1 DFQATT, CDR2 SNEGSKA (reference sequence). Trimming at V came to 6 bases and at J to 6 bases, leaving 9 bases not matched to a gene. CDR3 in DNA: TGCAGTGCCGTTAGCGGGAGAAGCCCCAATGAGCAGTTCTTC. Translated, it gives CSAVSGRSPNEQFF.

The chain recombines TRBV6-2 or TRBV6-3 with TRBJ1-5, with D tentatively TRBD1 (6 bases). CDR3 length: 15 residues. The ends were cut back, 9 bases at V and 2 bases at J, with 17 bases in the middle. Germline V lookup: CDR1 MNHEY, CDR2 SVGEGT. The CDR3: CASLQGPGGNQPQHF. In nucleotides, the CDR3 is TGTGCCAGTCTACAGGGCCCGGGGGGCAATCAGCCCCAGCATTTT.

Only a few counts were recorded for this clonotype. The chain joins TRBV15 to TRBJ1-1, with a weak D call TRBD1 (6 bases). This CDR3 is 14 amino acids long. V gave up 3 bases and J gave up 4 bases, with 12 bases separating them. Germline V gene sequence: CDR1 LNHNV, CDR2 YYDKDF (reference sequence). CDR3 coding DNA: TGTGCCACCAGCAGTAATGGACAGACCACTGAAGCTTTCTTT. This encodes CATSSNGQTTEAFF.

This clonotype was detected many times. The chain recombines TRBV6-4 with TRBJ2-1; 10 bases are a match to TRBD2. Germline CDR1 is MRHNA and CDR2 is SNTAGT. The V gene end was trimmed by 2 bases and the J gene end by 7 bases; junction bases not matched to a gene: 5. The CDR3 sequence is 15 residues long. DNA for the CDR3: TGTGCCAGCAGTGACAGCGGGAGGGAGTCTAATGAGCAGTTCTTC. Translating gives CASSDSGRESNEQFF.

The chain uses TRBV29-1 and TRBJ1-1; perhaps TRBD1 as D (5 bases). The CDR3 has 14 amino acids. The germline CDR1 and CDR2 sequences are SQVTM and ANQGSEA. Trimming took off 7 bases at V and 0 bases at J, with 15 bases between the two ends. CDR3 bases: TGCAGCGCCCATCCCGGGACGGTGAACACTGAAGCTTTCTTT. This translates into CSAHPGTVNTEAFF.